This passage covers 8 T cell receptor beta chains from one sample sequenced in a study of blood T cell repertoires in COVID-19. Libraries were prepared by immunoSEQ multiplex PCR; TCRdb keeps only in-frame clonotypes and omits some of them. The table lists about 120,000 clones, about 89% of them singletons. Sample: peripheral blood. The receptors were sampled from a human donor with acute or convalescent COVID-19. The donor label of this sample is uncertain.

V is TRBV28 and J is TRBJ1-4; D is uncertain. V dropped 2 bases and J dropped 5 bases, with 9 bases sitting between them. Germline lookup yields CDR1 MDHEN and CDR2 SYDVKM. The CDR3 extends over 14 amino acids. In nucleotides, the CDR3 is TGTGCCAGCAGTTTAGCCGGTCAAAATGAAAAACTGTTTTTT. Its protein product is CASSLAGQNEKLFF.

The gene calls are TRBV9 and TRBJ2-4, with TRBD1 identical over 8 bases. The CDR3 extends over 19 amino acids. With V trimmed by 4 bases and J by 10 bases, 25 bases remained unmatched. The V gene's germline CDR1 is SGDLS and CDR2 YYNGEE. CDR3 DNA: TGTGCCAGCAGCCCAGGACAGGGCAGTCAAAACCCCCTTCCCTTTATTCAGTACTTC. Amino acid sequence: CASSPGQGSQNPLPFIQYF.

The chain joins TRBV9 to TRBJ2-3; no firm D call. The CDR3 runs 13 residues. Germline values: CDR1 SGDLS, CDR2 YYNGEE. V shed 4 bases and J shed 5 bases, with 11 bases lying between them. The CDR3 bases are TGTGCCAGCAGCCCCCGTCCCCTAGATACGCAGTATTTT. Translated, it gives CASSPRPLDTQYF. The variable domain in full, with the rest retrieved from reference TRBV9 and TRBJ2-3, is DSGVTQTPKHLITATGQRVTLRCSPRSGDLSVYWYQQSLDQGLQFLIQYYNGEERAKGNILERFSAQQFPDLHSELNLSSLELGDSALYFCASSPRPLDTQYFGPGTRLTVL.

Here the CDR3 reads CATSRGGGESTDTQYF. CDR3 in DNA: TGTGCCACCAGCAGAGGGGGCGGGGAGAGCACAGATACGCAGTATTTT. The genes are TRBV15 and TRBJ2-3; D might be TRBD2 (6 bases). The CDR3 totals 16 residues. The V gene lost 1 base and the J gene lost 0 bases, with 11 bases spanning the gap. The germline V gene encodes CDR1 LNHNV and CDR2 YYDKDF (reference sequence). Looking up the rest from reference TRBV15 and TRBJ2-3 gives the full variable domain: DAMVIQNPRYQVTQFGKPVTLSCSQTLNHNVMYWYQQKSSQAPKLLFHYYDKDFNNEADTPDNFQSRRPNTSFCFLDIRSPGLGDTAMYLCATSRGGGESTDTQYFGPGTRLTVL.

This chain connects TRBV7-3 to TRBJ2-3, with 10 bases matching TRBD1. Germline assignment: CDR1 SGHTA and CDR2 FQGTGA. Trimming removed 5 bases from V and 6 bases from J; junction bases left unmatched: 5. The CDR3 runs 14 residues. The CDR3 nucleotides read TGTGCCAGCAGCCCGACAGGGGGCGCGGATACGCAGTATTTT. The encoded protein is CASSPTGGADTQYF.

This chain links TRBV24-1 with TRBJ2-1, with TRBD2 matching over 10 bases. Germline V gene data show CDR1 as KGHDR and CDR2 as SFDVKD. V shed 4 bases and J 10 bases; nucleotides not matched to a gene: 12. The CDR3 consists of 16 residues. The DNA of the CDR3 is TGTGCCACCAGTGACCCTGGTCTAGCGGGAGTTCGGGAGCAGTTCTTC. It codes for CATSDPGLAGVREQFF.

The V gene is TRBV4-2, the J gene TRBJ1-4; the match to TRBD1 covers 7 bases. Germline trimming cut 1 base from V and 6 bases from J; bases unmatched to any gene: 11. The CDR3 has 17 amino acids. CDR1 and CDR2 from the germline V gene are LGHNA and YNFKEQ. DNA for the CDR3: TGTGCCAGCAGCCAAGCTTCCACAGGGGCGGGCGATGAAAAACTGTTTTTT. It encodes CASSQASTGAGDEKLFF.

V usage is TRBV5-6 and J usage is TRBJ1-2; D gene uncertain. Germline V CDR1 and CDR2: SGHDT, YYEEEE. CDR3 length equals 15 residues. V dropped 4 bases and J dropped 0 bases, with 13 bases sitting between them. The chain's CDR3 is CASSQTNTPNYGYTF. CDR3 DNA: TGTGCCAGCAGCCAAACAAACACCCCTAACTATGGCTACACCTTC.